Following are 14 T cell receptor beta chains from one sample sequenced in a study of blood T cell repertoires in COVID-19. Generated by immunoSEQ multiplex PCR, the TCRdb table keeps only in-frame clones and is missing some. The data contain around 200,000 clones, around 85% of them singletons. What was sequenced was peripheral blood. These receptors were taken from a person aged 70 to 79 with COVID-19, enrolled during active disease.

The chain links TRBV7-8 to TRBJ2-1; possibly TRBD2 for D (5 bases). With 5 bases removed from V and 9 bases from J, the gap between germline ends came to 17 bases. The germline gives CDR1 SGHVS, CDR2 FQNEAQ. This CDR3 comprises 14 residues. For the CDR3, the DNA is TGTGCCAGCAGCAGTGGAAGGGTCCGGGGTGAGCAGTTCTTC. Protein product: CASSSGRVRGEQFF.

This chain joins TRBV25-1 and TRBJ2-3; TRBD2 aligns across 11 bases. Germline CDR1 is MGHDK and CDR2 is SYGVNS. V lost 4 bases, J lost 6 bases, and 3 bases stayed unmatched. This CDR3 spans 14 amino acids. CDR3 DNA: TGTGCCAGCAGTGTAGCGGGAGGGCCGGATACGCAGTATTTT. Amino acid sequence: CASSVAGGPDTQYF.

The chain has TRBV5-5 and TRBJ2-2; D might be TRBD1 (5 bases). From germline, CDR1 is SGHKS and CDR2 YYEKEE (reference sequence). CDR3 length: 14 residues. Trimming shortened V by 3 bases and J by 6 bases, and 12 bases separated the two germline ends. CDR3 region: CASSYQTEAGELFF. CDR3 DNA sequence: TGTGCCAGCAGCTACCAGACAGAGGCCGGGGAGCTGTTTTTT.

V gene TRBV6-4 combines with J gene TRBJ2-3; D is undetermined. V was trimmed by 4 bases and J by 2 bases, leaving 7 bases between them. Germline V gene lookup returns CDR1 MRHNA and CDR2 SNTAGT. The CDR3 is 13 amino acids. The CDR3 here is CASSVTYTDTQYF. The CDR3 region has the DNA TGTGCCAGCAGTGTAACCTACACAGATACGCAGTATTTT.

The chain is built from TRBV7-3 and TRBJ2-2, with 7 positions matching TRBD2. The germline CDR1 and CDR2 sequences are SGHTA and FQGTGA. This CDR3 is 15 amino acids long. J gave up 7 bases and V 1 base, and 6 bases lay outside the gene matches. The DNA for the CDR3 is TGTGCCAGCAGCTTAAAGGGCAGCGGGGTCGGGGAGCTGTTTTTT. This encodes CASSLKGSGVGELFF.

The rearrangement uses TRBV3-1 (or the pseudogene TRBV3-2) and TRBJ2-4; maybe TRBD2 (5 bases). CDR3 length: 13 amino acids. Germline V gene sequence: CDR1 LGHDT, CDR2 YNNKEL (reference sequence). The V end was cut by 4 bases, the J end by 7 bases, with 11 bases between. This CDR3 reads CASSPTGLNIQYF. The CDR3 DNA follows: TGTGCCAGCAGCCCCACCGGACTGAACATTCAGTACTTC.

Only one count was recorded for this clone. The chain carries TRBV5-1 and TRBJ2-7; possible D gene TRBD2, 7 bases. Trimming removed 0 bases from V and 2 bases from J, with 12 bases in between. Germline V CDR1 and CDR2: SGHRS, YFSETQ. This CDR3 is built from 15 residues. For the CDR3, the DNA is TGCGCCAGCAGCTTGGGGGGAGGGACAACCTACGAGCAGTACTTC. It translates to CASSLGGGTTYEQYF.

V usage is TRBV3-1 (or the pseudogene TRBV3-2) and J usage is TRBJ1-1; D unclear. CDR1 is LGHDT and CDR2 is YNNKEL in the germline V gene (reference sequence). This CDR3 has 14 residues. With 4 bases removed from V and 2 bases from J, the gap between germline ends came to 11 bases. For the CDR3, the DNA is TGTGCCAGCAGCCGTGGACTGGGTAACACTGAAGCTTTCTTT. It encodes CASSRGLGNTEAFF.

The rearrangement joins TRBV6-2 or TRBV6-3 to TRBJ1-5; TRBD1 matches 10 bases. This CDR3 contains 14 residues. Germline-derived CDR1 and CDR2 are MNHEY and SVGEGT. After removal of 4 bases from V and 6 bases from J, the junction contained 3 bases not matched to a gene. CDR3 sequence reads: CASSFRDRGQPQHF. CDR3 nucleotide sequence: TGTGCCAGCAGTTTCCGGGACAGGGGTCAGCCCCAGCATTTT.

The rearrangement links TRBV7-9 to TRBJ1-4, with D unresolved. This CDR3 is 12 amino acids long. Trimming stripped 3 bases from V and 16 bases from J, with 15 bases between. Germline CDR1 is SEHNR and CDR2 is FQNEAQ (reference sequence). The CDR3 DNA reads TGTGCCAGCAGCTTGTTAAGAGGTCAGCCGTTTTTT. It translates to CASSLLRGQPFF.

This CDR3 reads CASSVAGIGNTIYF. DNA for the CDR3: TGTGCCAGCAGCGTAGCGGGGATCGGAAACACCATATATTTT. The chain links TRBV9 to TRBJ1-3, with unresolved D. Germline lookup yields CDR1 SGDLS and CDR2 YYNGEE. The CDR3 has 14 residues. The germline V and J ends were trimmed by 0 bases and 4 bases, with 8 bases remaining between them.

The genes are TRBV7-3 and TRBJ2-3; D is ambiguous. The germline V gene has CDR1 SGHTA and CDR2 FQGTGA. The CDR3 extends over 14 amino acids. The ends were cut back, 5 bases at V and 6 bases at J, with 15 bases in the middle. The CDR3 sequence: CASSPHNLPDTQYF. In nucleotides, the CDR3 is TGTGCCAGCAGCCCCCACAACCTCCCGGATACGCAGTATTTT.

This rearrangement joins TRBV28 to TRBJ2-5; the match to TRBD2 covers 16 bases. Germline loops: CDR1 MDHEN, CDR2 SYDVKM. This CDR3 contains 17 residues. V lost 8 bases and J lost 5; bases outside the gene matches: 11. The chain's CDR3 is CASQRPGLAGGRETQYF. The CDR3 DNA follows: TGTGCCAGCCAACGCCCGGGACTAGCGGGGGGGAGGGAGACCCAGTACTTC.

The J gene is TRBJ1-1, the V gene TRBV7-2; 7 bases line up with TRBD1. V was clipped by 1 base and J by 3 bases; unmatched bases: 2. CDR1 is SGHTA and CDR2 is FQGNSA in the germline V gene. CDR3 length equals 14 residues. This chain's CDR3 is CASSLVGGDTEAFF. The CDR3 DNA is TGTGCCAGCAGCTTAGTAGGGGGCGACACTGAAGCTTTCTTT.